The present T cell receptor beta chain was sequenced within a study of cytomegalovirus exposure and HLA in healthy donors. Researchers ran the PCR with 60 Vbeta and 13 Jbeta primers. Some clones are missing from TCRdb's copy, which holds only in-frame ones; the method was immunoSEQ multiplex PCR. The repertoire consists of approximately 110,000 clones, with about 70% occurring once and the leading ten covering roughly 2.6%. CDR1 is SGHDT and CDR2 is YYEEEE in the germline V gene. V was pared by 3 bases and J by 2 bases, with 12 bases between. This CDR3 spans 15 amino acids. This clone was counted only a few times.

The sequence derives from a man between 50 and 59 years old in good health and CMV-seropositive. The rearrangement joins TRBV5-6 to TRBJ2-1; TRBD1 is a possible D gene (6 bases). Sequenced input: PBMCs. CDR3 residues: CASSSWGQTYNEQFF. CDR3 DNA: TGTGCCAGCAGCTCTTGGGGGCAGACCTACAATGAGCAGTTCTTC.